The 13 T cell receptor beta chains listed next were all sequenced from one sample in a study of blood T cell repertoires in COVID-19. The method was immunoSEQ multiplex PCR; TCRdb's version includes in-frame clones alone and lacks a portion of them. Of a few hundred thousand clones in the sample, 86% are singletons; the top ten hold approximately 2.8%. Sequencing was performed on PBMCs or T cells enriched from blood (not recorded which). The receptors shown here come from a woman in her forties or fifties in a cohort exposed to, infected with or recovered from COVID-19 (not recorded which).

The chain employs TRBV19 and TRBJ2-1; D not certain. Germline V gene data show CDR1 as LNHDA and CDR2 as SQIVND (reference sequence). V lost 1 base, J lost 10 bases, and 11 bases lay in between. The CDR3 is 13 amino acids. The CDR3 reads CASSIVRAPEQFF. CDR3 nucleotide sequence: TGTGCCAGTAGTATAGTTAGAGCGCCAGAGCAGTTCTTC.

The chain has TRBV5-1 and TRBJ1-1; maybe TRBD1 (6 bases). CDR1 SGHRS and CDR2 YFSETQ come from the germline V gene. The germline V and J ends were trimmed by 5 bases and 3 bases, with 14 bases remaining between them. This CDR3 spans 14 amino acids. CDR3 nucleotide sequence: TGCGCCAGCAGTGATCAGGGGATGGACACTGAAGCTTTCTTT. The encoded protein is CASSDQGMDTEAFF.

The rearrangement links TRBV4-3 to TRBJ1-6; tentative D call: TRBD1 (5 bases). Per germline, CDR1 LGHNA and CDR2 YSLEER. Trimming took off 0 bases at V and 12 bases at J, with 15 bases between the two ends. The CDR3 sequence is 15 residues long. This CDR3 reads CASSQEPQGRQPLHF. The CDR3 nucleotides read TGCGCCAGCAGCCAAGAGCCCCAGGGCCGGCAACCCCTCCACTTT.

The rearrangement uses TRBV5-1 and TRBJ2-7; TRBD1 matches at 8 bases. CDR1 and CDR2 from the germline V gene are SGHRS and YFSETQ. Losses at the gene ends were 4 bases for V and 0 bases for J; bases not matched to a gene: 6. CDR3 length equals 15 residues. The CDR3 DNA sequence: TGCGCCAGCAGCCCGGGACAGGCGATCTCCTACGAGCAGTACTTC. This codes for CASSPGQAISYEQYF.

The chain uses TRBV9 and TRBJ2-3, with 7 bases matching TRBD1. The CDR3 has 15 residues. The V gene end was trimmed by 3 bases and the J gene end by 1 base; junction bases not matched to a gene: 5. Looked up from germline, CDR1 is SGDLS and CDR2 is YYNGEE. CDR3 coding DNA: TGTGCCAGCAGCGAGGGGGCAGGGGGCACAGATACGCAGTATTTT. This codes for CASSEGAGGTDTQYF.

The rearrangement links TRBV28 to TRBJ1-4; the match to TRBD1 covers 8 bases. CDR1 and CDR2 from the germline V gene are MDHEN and SYDVKM. Trimming removed 7 bases from V and 8 bases from J; junction bases left unmatched: 9. The CDR3 sequence is 14 residues long. CDR3 region: CASTPGGFGEKLFF. The CDR3 nucleotides read TGTGCCAGCACCCCAGGGGGCTTCGGGGAAAAACTGTTTTTT.

V and J are TRBV12-3 or TRBV12-4 and TRBJ1-2; TRBD1 might be the D (6 bases). The CDR3 loop spans 13 amino acids. V gave up 1 base and J gave up 6 bases, with 9 bases separating them. The chain's CDR3 is CASSLGPGDGYTF. The CDR3 DNA is TGTGCCAGCAGTTTAGGACCAGGGGATGGCTACACCTTC.

This clone was detected once. The chain is built from TRBV4-3 and TRBJ2-5; D may be TRBD2 (5 bases). V gave up 2 bases and J gave up 4 bases, with 14 bases separating them. The CDR3 loop spans 15 amino acids. Germline V gene data show CDR1 as LGHNA and CDR2 as YSLEER. The CDR3 region has the DNA TGCGCCAGCAGCCAATTTTTCGGGAATTCAGAGACCCAGTACTTC. Protein sequence: CASSQFFGNSETQYF.

The chain combines TRBV5-4 with TRBJ1-1, with TRBD1 identical over 9 bases. This CDR3 contains 15 residues. J was trimmed by 0 bases and V by 5 bases; bases with no gene match: 5. Looked up from germline, CDR1 is SGHNT and CDR2 is YYREEE (reference sequence). The chain's CDR3 is CASRQWTGVNTEAFF. The CDR3 coding sequence is TGTGCCAGCAGACAATGGACAGGGGTGAACACTGAAGCTTTCTTT.

The chain has TRBV4-2 and TRBJ1-5, with TRBD1 matching 7 bases. V was clipped by 0 bases and J by 4 bases; unmatched bases: 3. The CDR3 is 15 amino acids. CDR1 is LGHNA, CDR2 YNFKEQ, per germline. CDR3 loop: CASSQETGRNQPQHF. The CDR3 DNA reads TGTGCCAGCAGCCAAGAGACAGGGAGGAATCAGCCCCAGCATTTT.

This clone was picked up one time. The chain carries TRBV2 and TRBJ2-3; D remains unclear. V lost 7 bases to trimming and J lost 0 bases, with 17 bases between them. Germline V CDR1 and CDR2: SNHLY, FYNNEI. This CDR3 region has 16 residues. The CDR3 loop reads CASITRPLSSTDTQYF. CDR3 DNA: TGTGCCAGCATCACCAGGCCCCTGTCCAGCACAGATACGCAGTATTTT.

This clone appeared once. The V and J genes are TRBV7-9 and TRBJ1-3; 7 positions agree with TRBD1. The CDR3 spans 19 residues. CDR1 is SEHNR and CDR2 is FQNEAQ in the germline V gene (reference sequence). Germline trimming cut 5 bases from V and 0 bases from J; bases unmatched to any gene: 16. The CDR3 loop is CASSPARGQQHVSGNTIYF. CDR3 coding DNA: TGTGCCAGCAGCCCCGCGCGGGGACAGCAGCATGTCTCTGGAAACACCATATATTTT.

The chain couples TRBV7-3 to TRBJ1-3; D is ambiguous. The CDR3 sequence is 16 residues long. V dropped 5 bases and J dropped 0 bases, with 14 bases sitting between them. In germline, CDR1 is SGHTA, CDR2 FQGTGA. CDR3 in amino acids: CASSPTGSLSGNTIYF. In DNA, the CDR3 is TGTGCCAGCAGCCCCACGGGGTCCCTCTCTGGAAACACCATATATTTT.